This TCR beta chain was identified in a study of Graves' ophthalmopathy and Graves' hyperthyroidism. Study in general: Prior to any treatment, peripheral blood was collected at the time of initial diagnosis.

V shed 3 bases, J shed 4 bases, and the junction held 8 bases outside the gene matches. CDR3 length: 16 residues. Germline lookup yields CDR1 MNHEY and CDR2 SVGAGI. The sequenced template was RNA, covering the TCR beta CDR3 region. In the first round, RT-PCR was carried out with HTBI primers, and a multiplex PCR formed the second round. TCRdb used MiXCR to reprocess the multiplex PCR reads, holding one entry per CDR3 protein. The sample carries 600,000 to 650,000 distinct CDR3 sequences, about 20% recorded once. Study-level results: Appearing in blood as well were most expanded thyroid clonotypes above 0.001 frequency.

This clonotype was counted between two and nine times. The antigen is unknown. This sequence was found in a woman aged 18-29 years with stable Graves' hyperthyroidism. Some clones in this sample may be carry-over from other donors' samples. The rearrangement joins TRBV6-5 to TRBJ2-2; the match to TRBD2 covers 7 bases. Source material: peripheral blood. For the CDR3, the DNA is TGTGCCAGCAGTTATATAACGGGAGGAGCCACCGGGGAGCTGTTTTTT. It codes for CASSYITGGATGELFF.